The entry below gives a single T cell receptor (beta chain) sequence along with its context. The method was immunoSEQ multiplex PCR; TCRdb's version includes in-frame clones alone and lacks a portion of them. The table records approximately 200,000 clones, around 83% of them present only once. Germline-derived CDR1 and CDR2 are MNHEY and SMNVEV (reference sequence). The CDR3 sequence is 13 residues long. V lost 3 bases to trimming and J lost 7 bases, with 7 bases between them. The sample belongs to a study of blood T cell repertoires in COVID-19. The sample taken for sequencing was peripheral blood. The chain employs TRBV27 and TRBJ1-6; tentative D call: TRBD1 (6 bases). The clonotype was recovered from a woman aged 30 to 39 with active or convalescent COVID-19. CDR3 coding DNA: TGTGCCAGCAGTTTCAGGGGAAATTCACCCCTCCACTTT. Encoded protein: CASSFRGNSPLHF.